This T cell receptor beta chain was recorded in a study of T cells in Graves' hyperthyroidism and ophthalmopathy. There were TCR beta CDR3 regions amplified from RNA transcripts. The HTBI primer set drove a first-round RT-PCR of the TCR CDR3. TCRdb re-derived calls from the multiplex PCR reads in MiXCR, one entry per CDR3 protein. Found here are some 620,000 distinct CDR3 sequences, about 17% of them singletons; the top ten hold 3.5% to 4%. Germline V gene sequence: CDR1 MGHRA, CDR2 YSYEKL. CDR3 size: 15 residues. V lost 4 bases to trimming and J lost 3 bases; unmatched junction nucleotides: 8. Among the patients, aged 18 to 65, hyperthyroidism was newly diagnosed and had lasted under 2 months.

Sample: blood. The TCR was taken from a young woman with Graves' hyperthyroidism. The V and J genes are TRBV4-1 and TRBJ1-2; 7 nucleotides match TRBD1. CDR3 amino acids: CASSPQTGYDYGYTF. DNA for the CDR3: TGCGCCAGCAGCCCCCAGACAGGGTACGACTATGGCTACACCTTC.